Listed here are 3 T cell receptor beta chains from one sample, sequenced in a study of cytomegalovirus exposure and HLA in healthy donors. Primers included in the PCR were 60 Vbeta and 13 Jbeta primers. The method was immunoSEQ multiplex PCR; TCRdb's version includes in-frame clones alone and lacks a portion of them. The data hold about 150,000 clones, with about three quarters observed a single time. The material sequenced was PBMCs. The receptors stem from a woman aged 30 to 39 in good health and CMV-seronegative.

This clone was observed a few times. V and J are TRBV5-4 and TRBJ2-7, with 7 bases fitting TRBD1. Trimming at V came to 0 bases and at J to 4 bases, leaving 7 bases not matched to a gene. The CDR3 covers 15 residues. Per the germline V gene, CDR1 is SGHNT and CDR2 is YYREEE (reference sequence). In DNA form, the CDR3 reads TGTGCCAGCAGCTTGGGACAGGGATCCAATTACGAGCAGTACTTC. Its protein is CASSLGQGSNYEQYF.

The chain combines TRBV6-1 with TRBJ2-1; tentatively, D is TRBD1 (5 bases). The V end was cut by 4 bases, the J end by 1 base, with 14 bases between. CDR1 and CDR2 from the germline V gene are MNHNS and SASEGT. The length of the CDR3 is 16 residues. The CDR3 here is CASSAATAGSYNEQFF. The CDR3 region has the DNA TGTGCCAGCAGTGCGGCGACAGCTGGGTCCTACAATGAGCAGTTCTTC.

This chain connects TRBV5-1 to TRBJ1-2; perhaps TRBD1 as D (5 bases). Trimming shortened V by 0 bases and J by 6 bases, and 18 bases separated the two germline ends. The CDR3 loop spans 16 amino acids. The germline V gene encodes CDR1 SGHRS and CDR2 YFSETQ. The CDR3 sequence is CASSLASRLGGDGYTF. Here the CDR3 DNA reads TGCGCCAGCAGCTTGGCCTCTCGGTTGGGAGGGGATGGCTACACCTTC.